This TCR beta chain was identified in a study of tumor-infiltrating lymphocytes in primary liver carcinoma. Study at large: The number of productive TCRbeta reads per sample ranged from roughly 3.5 to 7.13 million and was similar across tissue types.

The CDR3 is 15 amino acids. Taking roughly 18-32 mg of unsorted bulk tissue, the authors co-extracted RNA and DNA. There were only treatment-naive patients, all with chronic HBV infection. Notes on this clonotype: An end of the junction does not agree with germline; a read error may underlie this.

TCR beta cDNA was prepared out of approximately 500 ng total RNA by means of a constant-region primer. Three nested multiplex PCR rounds of slightly modified ARM-PCR generated TCR beta libraries. Amplification in the first two PCR rounds was performed using TRBV1-TRBV30 forward primers and a C-beta reverse primer for approximately 10 cycles each. Each CDR3 protein gets one entry after TCRdb re-called the multiplex PCR reads with MiXCR. The sample includes around 120,000 distinct CDR3 sequences, around 65% of them seen just once. The receptor was isolated from an older woman with primary liver carcinoma and hepatitis B virus infection. Sequenced sample: tumor-adjacent normal liver tissue. The J gene is TRBJ2-1, the V gene TRBV12-3 or TRBV12-4; 7 positions match TRBD2. The DNA for the CDR3 is TGTGACAGCAGGCGACTAGCAGGAGTTGGGAATGAGCAGTTCTTC. It encodes CDSRRLAGVGNEQFF.